This T cell receptor beta chain was captured by sequencing in a study of blood T cells in healthy people across ages. Broader study findings: Nothing was known about donor CMV status, and this possibly confounded expanded clonotype changes.

As regards this clonotype: Its antigen is not identified.

The CDR3 extends over 16 amino acids. A J-beta primer mix and a sample-barcoded 5' primer were used in a second PCR of about 7 to 12 cycles. MiXCR, applied by TCRdb to the 5' RACE reads, yields one record per CDR3 protein. The sample includes some 1 million distinct CDR3 sequences, more than 40% of them seen just once. The chain couples TRBV21-1 to TRBJ2-5; the table's TRBD1 call for D was not verified on the DNA. TRBV21-1 is a pseudogene locus. The origin of this receptor is a woman aged 55-69 years in good health. The sequenced sample consisted of blood. This CDR3 is CASSKTGQGAPETQYF. The CDR3 DNA sequence: TGTGCCAGCAGCAAAACAGGACAGGGGGCGCCGGAGACCCAGTACTTC.